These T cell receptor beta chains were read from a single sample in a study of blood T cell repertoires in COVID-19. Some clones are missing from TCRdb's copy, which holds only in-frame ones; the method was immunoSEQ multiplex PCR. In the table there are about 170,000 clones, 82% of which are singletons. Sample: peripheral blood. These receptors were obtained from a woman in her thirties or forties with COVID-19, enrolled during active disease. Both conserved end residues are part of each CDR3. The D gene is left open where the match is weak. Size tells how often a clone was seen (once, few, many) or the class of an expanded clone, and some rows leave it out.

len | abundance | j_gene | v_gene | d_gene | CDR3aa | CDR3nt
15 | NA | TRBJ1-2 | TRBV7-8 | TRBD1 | CASSLGAGGFDGYTF | TGTGCCAGCAGCTTAGGAGCAGGGGGCTTCGATGGCTACACCTTC
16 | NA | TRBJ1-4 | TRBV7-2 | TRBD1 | CASSPGGTGTSEKLFF | TGTGCCAGCAGCCCCGGGGGGACAGGGACCAGTGAAAAACTGTTTTTT
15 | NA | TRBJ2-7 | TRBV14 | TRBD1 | CASSQGAGRLYEQYF | TGTGCCAGCAGTCAGGGGGCAGGGCGGCTCTACGAGCAGTACTTC
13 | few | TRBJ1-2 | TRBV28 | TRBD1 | CASKRGGNYGYTF | TGTGCCAGCAAGAGAGGGGGCAACTATGGCTACACCTTC
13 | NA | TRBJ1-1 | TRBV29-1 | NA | CSVEGQRNTEAFF | TGCAGCGTTGAGGGGCAAAGGAACACTGAAGCTTTCTTT
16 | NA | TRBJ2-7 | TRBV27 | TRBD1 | CASSESPGTALYEQYF | TGTGCCAGCAGCGAATCCCCCGGGACAGCGCTCTACGAGCAGTACTTC
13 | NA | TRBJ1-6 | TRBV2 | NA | CASSLTGDSPLHF | TGTGCCAGCAGTCTCACCGGGGATTCACCCCTCCACTTT
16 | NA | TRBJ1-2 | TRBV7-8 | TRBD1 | CASSLVLGRGRDGYTF | TGTGCCAGCAGCTTAGTTCTGGGCAGGGGGCGCGATGGCTACACCTTC
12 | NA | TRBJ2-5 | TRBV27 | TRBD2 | CASKRGTGTQYF | TGTGCCAGCAAGCGGGGGACGGGGACCCAGTACTTC
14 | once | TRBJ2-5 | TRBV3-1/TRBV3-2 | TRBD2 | CASQRRGGQETQYF | TGTGCCAGCCAGAGGCGGGGGGGGCAAGAGACCCAGTACTTC
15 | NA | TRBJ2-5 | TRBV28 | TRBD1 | CASSGGRDREETQYF | TGTGCCAGCTCAGGGGGCCGGGACAGAGAAGAGACCCAGTACTTC
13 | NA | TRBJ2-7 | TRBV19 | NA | CASSIRGNYEQYF | TGTGCCAGTAGTATTAGGGGGAATTACGAGCAGTACTTC
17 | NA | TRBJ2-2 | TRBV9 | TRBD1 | CASSVTGQGAFTGELFF | TGTGCCAGCAGCGTAACGGGACAGGGGGCATTCACCGGGGAGCTGTTTTTT
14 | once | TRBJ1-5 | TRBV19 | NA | CASSMAGLRQPQHF | TGTGCCAGTAGTATGGCAGGGCTTAGGCAGCCCCAGCATTTT
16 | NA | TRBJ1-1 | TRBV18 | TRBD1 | CASSQGQGPMNTEAFF | TGTGCCAGCTCACAAGGACAGGGGCCCATGAACACTGAAGCTTTCTTT
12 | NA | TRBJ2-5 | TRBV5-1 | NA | CASSDGKETQYF | TGCGCCAGTTCGGACGGGAAAGAGACCCAGTACTTC
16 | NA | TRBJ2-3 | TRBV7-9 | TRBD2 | CASSLALGGSTDTQYF | TGTGCCAGCAGCTTAGCTCTCGGGGGGAGCACAGATACGCAGTATTTT
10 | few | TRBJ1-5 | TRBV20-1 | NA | CSASSGPQHF | TGCAGTGCTAGTTCCGGGCCCCAGCATTTT
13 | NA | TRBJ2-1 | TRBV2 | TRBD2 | CASHETSGSIFLF | TGTGCCAGCCACGAGACTAGCGGGAGTATCTTTCTCTTC
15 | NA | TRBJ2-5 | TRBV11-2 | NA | CASSPRTGSQETQYF | TGTGCCAGCAGCCCCCGAACAGGGAGCCAAGAGACCCAGTACTTC
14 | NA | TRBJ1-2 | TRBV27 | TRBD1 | CASSFDRVNYGYTF | TGTGCCAGCAGTTTCGACAGGGTTAACTATGGCTACACCTTC
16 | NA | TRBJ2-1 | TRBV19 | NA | CASSIGTPSSYNEQFF | TGTGCCAGTAGTATAGGCACTCCGAGCTCCTACAATGAGCAGTTCTTC
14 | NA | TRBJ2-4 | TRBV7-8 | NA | CASSLALDKNIQYF | TGTGCCAGCAGCTTAGCTCTAGACAAAAACATTCAGTACTTC
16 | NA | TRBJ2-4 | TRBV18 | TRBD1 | CASSLQGALGKNIQYF | TGTGCCAGCTCTCTACAGGGGGCGTTGGGCAAAAACATTCAGTACTTC
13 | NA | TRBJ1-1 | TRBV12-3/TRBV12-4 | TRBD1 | CASSFVQGAEAFF | TGTGCCAGCAGTTTCGTACAGGGGGCTGAAGCTTTCTTT
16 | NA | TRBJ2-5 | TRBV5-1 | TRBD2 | CASSLDSGTTSGTQYF | TGCGCCAGCAGCTTGGATTCCGGGACTACGTCGGGGACCCAGTACTTC
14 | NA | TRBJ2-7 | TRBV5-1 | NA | CASSLGTLAYEQYF | TGCGCCAGCAGCTTGGGGACTTTAGCCTACGAGCAGTACTTC
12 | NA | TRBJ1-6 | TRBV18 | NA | CASSPTSRPLHF | TGTGCCAGCTCACCAACCTCTAGGCCCCTCCACTTT
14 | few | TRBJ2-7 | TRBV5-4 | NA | CASSLEGGDYEQYF | TGTGCCAGCAGCTTGGAGGGGGGGGACTACGAGCAGTACTTC